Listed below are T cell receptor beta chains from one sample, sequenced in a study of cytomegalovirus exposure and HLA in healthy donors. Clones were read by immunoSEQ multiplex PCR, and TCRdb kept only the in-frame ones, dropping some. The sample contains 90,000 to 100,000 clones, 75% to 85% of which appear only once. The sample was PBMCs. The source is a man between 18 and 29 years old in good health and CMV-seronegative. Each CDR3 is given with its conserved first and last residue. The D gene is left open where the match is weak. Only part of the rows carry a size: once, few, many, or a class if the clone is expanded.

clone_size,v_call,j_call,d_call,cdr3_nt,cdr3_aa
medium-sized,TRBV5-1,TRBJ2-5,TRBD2,TGCGCCAGCAGCTTGAGTGGGACTAGCGGGGGGAGAGAGACCCAGTACTTC,CASSLSGTSGGRETQYF
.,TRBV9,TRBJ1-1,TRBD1,TGTGCCAGCAGCCAGACAGGGACCACTGAAGCTTTCTTT,CASSQTGTTEAFF
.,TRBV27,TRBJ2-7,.,TGTGCCAGCAGTTTAGAATGGGGGGTTGTTCACGAGCAGTACTTC,CASSLEWGVVHEQYF
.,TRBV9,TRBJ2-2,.,TGTGCCAGCAGCGTTGGGGCGGGGGCGCGGACCGGGGAGCTGTTTTTT,CASSVGAGARTGELFF
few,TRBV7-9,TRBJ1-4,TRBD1,TGTGCCAGCAGTTCCCAGTCCGGGACAGGGGGCGTTATTCCGGAAAAACTGTTTTTT,CASSSQSGTGGVIPEKLFF
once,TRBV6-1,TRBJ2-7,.,TGTGCCGTCACCCGCTTGGGACATCTCGACGAGCAGTACTTC,CAVTRLGHLDEQYF
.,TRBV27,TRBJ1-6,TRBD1,TGTGCCAGCAGTTGGACGAGACAGGGCGATTCACCCCTCCACTTT,CASSWTRQGDSPLHF
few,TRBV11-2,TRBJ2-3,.,TGTGCCAGCAGCTGGGGGCCTCTCTCTGGCACAGATACGCAGTATTTT,CASSWGPLSGTDTQYF
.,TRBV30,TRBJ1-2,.,TGTGCCTGGAACCTGGAGAGAGAGTATGGCTACACCTTC,CAWNLEREYGYTF
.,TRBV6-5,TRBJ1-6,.,TGTGCCAGCAGACCCGGTCTAGAAGGAAAACCCCTCCACTTT,CASRPGLEGKPLHF
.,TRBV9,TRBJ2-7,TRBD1,TGTGCCAGCACCCTTTCTGACAGGGCGCCCTACGAGCAGTACTTC,CASTLSDRAPYEQYF
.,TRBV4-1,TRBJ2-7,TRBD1,TGCGCCAGCAGCCCGGGACAGGCGCTCTCCTACGAGCAGTACTTC,CASSPGQALSYEQYF
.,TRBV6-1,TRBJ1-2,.,TGTGCCAGCAGTGAAGATTTCGATTCGGGTGGCTACACCTTC,CASSEDFDSGGYTF
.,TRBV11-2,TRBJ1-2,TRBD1,TGTGCCAGCAGCTCGGGGACAGGGGCCTATGGCTACACCTTC,CASSSGTGAYGYTF
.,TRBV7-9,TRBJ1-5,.,TGTTCCAGCAGCTTAGAGGTCGGGCAGGGCTTTCAGCCCCAGCATTTT,CSSSLEVGQGFQPQHF
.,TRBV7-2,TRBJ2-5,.,TGTGCCAGCAGTTTTAGGGGTTCGGAGACCCAGTACTTC,CASSFRGSETQYF
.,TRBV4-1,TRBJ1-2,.,TGCGCCAGCAGCCAAGATAAATGGGCAGGGGTTAACTATGGCTACACCTTC,CASSQDKWAGVNYGYTF